Included here is one T cell receptor beta chain sequence, with context. This entry is derived from a study of cytomegalovirus exposure and HLA in healthy donors. Amplification used 60 Vbeta primers and 13 Jbeta primers. Assay: immunoSEQ multiplex PCR; the TCRdb copy retains only in-frame clones and omits some. The table lists fewer than 200,000 clones, roughly 80% of them singletons. The receptor was isolated from a woman aged 25-40 years in good health and CMV-seropositive. The sample was PBMCs.

CDR3 nucleotides: TGTGCCAGCACGTTCTCGGGGGGCGTTGGGACTGAAGCTTTCTTT. Its translation is CASTFSGGVGTEAFF. The chain carries TRBV7-2 and TRBJ1-1; perhaps TRBD1 as D (6 bases). The CDR3 length is 15 residues. Germline V gives CDR1 SGHTA, CDR2 FQGNSA. V lost 7 bases, J lost 5 bases, and 20 bases lay in between.